A selection of T cell receptor beta chains follows, all from one sample in a study of human T cells and chemical hapten exposure. In TCRdb, the RACE reads were re-called with MiXCR into one record per CDR3 protein. The sample contains a few hundred thousand distinct CDR3 sequences, roughly 6% of which appear only once. Here the sequenced sample was whole blood, taken in connection with sensitization to the hapten diphenylcyclopropenone (DPC). The receptors were sampled from a woman aged 18-29 years with alopecia areata. Some clones in this sample may be carry-over from other donors' samples. CDR3s include the opening cysteine and the closing phenylalanine or tryptophan. Each record gives: clone size, CDR3 length, D gene, J gene, V gene, CDR3 DNA, CDR3 protein. A D gene is named only where the DNA matches it firmly. Some rows mark clone size as missing; the rest say once, few, many or name a class of expanded clone.

clone size: many
CDR3 length: 14
D gene: NA
J gene: TRBJ2-7
V gene: TRBV12-3/TRBV12-4
CDR3 DNA: TGTGCCAGCAGTTGGGACCGGAGCTCCTACGAGCAGTACTTC
CDR3 protein: CASSWDRSSYEQYF

clone size: few
CDR3 length: 17
D gene: NA
J gene: TRBJ2-2
V gene: TRBV7-8
CDR3 DNA: TGTGCCAGCAGCTCCCACCGGACAGTAAGTCGGACCGGGGAGCTGTTTTTT
CDR3 protein: CASSSHRTVSRTGELFF

clone size: many
CDR3 length: 15
D gene: TRBD1
J gene: TRBJ1-1
V gene: TRBV11-1
CDR3 DNA: TGTGCCAGCAGCTCCCGGGACAGGGTTAACACTGAAGCTTTCTTT
CDR3 protein: CASSSRDRVNTEAFF

clone size: NA
CDR3 length: 14
D gene: NA
J gene: TRBJ2-5
V gene: TRBV7-9
CDR3 DNA: TGTGCCAGCAGCCAACATGGGCCCCAAGAGACCCAGTACTTC
CDR3 protein: CASSQHGPQETQYF

clone size: many
CDR3 length: 15
D gene: NA
J gene: TRBJ1-4
V gene: TRBV3-1
CDR3 DNA: TGTGCCAGCAGCCAAGGATGGGCAGCGAATGAAAAACTGTTTTTT
CDR3 protein: CASSQGWAANEKLFF

clone size: many
CDR3 length: 15
D gene: TRBD2
J gene: TRBJ2-1
V gene: TRBV12-3/TRBV12-4
CDR3 DNA: TGTGCCAGCAGTCTAGCGGGGGGCTCCTACAATGAGCAGTTCTTC
CDR3 protein: CASSLAGGSYNEQFF

clone size: few
CDR3 length: 15
D gene: TRBD1
J gene: TRBJ1-4
V gene: TRBV18
CDR3 DNA: TGTGCCAGCTCACCACTGTCCGGGACAGGAGAAAAACTGTTTTTT
CDR3 protein: CASSPLSGTGEKLFF

clone size: NA
CDR3 length: 17
D gene: TRBD2
J gene: TRBJ2-6
V gene: TRBV12-3/TRBV12-4
CDR3 DNA: TGTGCCATCTCTGAGCGGGGCAGAGTCTCTGGGGCCAACGTCCTGACTTTC
CDR3 protein: CAISERGRVSGANVLTF

clone size: few
CDR3 length: 16
D gene: NA
J gene: TRBJ1-1
V gene: TRBV25-1
CDR3 DNA: TGTGCCAGCAGTGAAGCAACGGCTCGAGGGGGTACTGAAGCTTTCTTT
CDR3 protein: CASSEATARGGTEAFF

clone size: many
CDR3 length: 13
D gene: TRBD1
J gene: TRBJ1-5
V gene: TRBV29-1
CDR3 DNA: TGCAGCGTGTCTGACAGGGGGCATCAGCCCCAGCATTTT
CDR3 protein: CSVSDRGHQPQHF

clone size: many
CDR3 length: 14
D gene: NA
J gene: TRBJ1-6
V gene: TRBV9
CDR3 DNA: TGTGCCAGCAGCGTAGAAGGGGTACGGTCACCCCTCCACTTT
CDR3 protein: CASSVEGVRSPLHF

clone size: NA
CDR3 length: 14
D gene: NA
J gene: TRBJ1-1
V gene: TRBV2
CDR3 DNA: TGTGCCAGCAGCTTGGCAGTTATGAACACTGAAGCTTTCTTT
CDR3 protein: CASSLAVMNTEAFF

clone size: NA
CDR3 length: 16
D gene: TRBD1
J gene: TRBJ1-2
V gene: TRBV4-1
CDR3 DNA: TGCGCCAGCAGCCAAGTGAAGCCAGGGGGAGTGTGGGGCTACACCTTC
CDR3 protein: CASSQVKPGGVWGYTF

clone size: many
CDR3 length: 15
D gene: NA
J gene: TRBJ2-3
V gene: TRBV6-4
CDR3 DNA: TGTGCCAGCAGTGAGACGGCGTTTAGCACAGATACGCAGTATTTT
CDR3 protein: CASSETAFSTDTQYF

clone size: NA
CDR3 length: 15
D gene: NA
J gene: TRBJ2-3
V gene: TRBV2
CDR3 DNA: TGTGCCAGCAGTGAAGGGGGGGCAAGCACAGATACGCAGTATTTT
CDR3 protein: CASSEGGASTDTQYF

clone size: NA
CDR3 length: 16
D gene: TRBD1
J gene: TRBJ2-1
V gene: TRBV6-5
CDR3 DNA: TGTGCCAGCAGTTCCAAGGGGACAGGGAACTACAATGAGCAGTTCTTC
CDR3 protein: CASSSKGTGNYNEQFF

clone size: many
CDR3 length: 15
D gene: NA
J gene: TRBJ2-7
V gene: TRBV27
CDR3 DNA: TGTGCCAGCAGTTTACTTTCGACAGGAACCTACGAGCAGTACTTC
CDR3 protein: CASSLLSTGTYEQYF

clone size: many
CDR3 length: 13
D gene: NA
J gene: TRBJ2-3
V gene: TRBV18
CDR3 DNA: TGTGCCAGCTCGACGGCGAGCACAGATACGCAGTATTTT
CDR3 protein: CASSTASTDTQYF

clone size: many
CDR3 length: 15
D gene: TRBD1
J gene: TRBJ1-1
V gene: TRBV6-2/TRBV6-3
CDR3 DNA: TGTGCCAGCAGTTATGAAGGGGGCTGGGTCCCTGAAGCTTTCTTT
CDR3 protein: CASSYEGGWVPEAFF

clone size: many
CDR3 length: 17
D gene: NA
J gene: TRBJ1-2
V gene: TRBV7-9
CDR3 DNA: TGTGCCAGCAGCTTTAGTCAGTTCTCCCGATTCAACTATGGCTACACCTTC
CDR3 protein: CASSFSQFSRFNYGYTF

clone size: many
CDR3 length: 14
D gene: TRBD1
J gene: TRBJ1-5
V gene: TRBV18
CDR3 DNA: TGTGCCACCGAACAGGGGGCGTCCAATCAGCCCCAGCATTTT
CDR3 protein: CATEQGASNQPQHF

clone size: NA
CDR3 length: 18
D gene: TRBD1
J gene: TRBJ2-3
V gene: TRBV28
CDR3 DNA: TGTGCCAGCAGTTTAGCCGCTGTTAGGGGACAGGGGCGTGATACGCAGTATTTT
CDR3 protein: CASSLAAVRGQGRDTQYF

clone size: many
CDR3 length: 15
D gene: TRBD2
J gene: TRBJ2-1
V gene: TRBV6-6
CDR3 DNA: TGTGCCAGCAGTCGCGGGACTAGCGGGGGGAATGAGCAGTTCTTC
CDR3 protein: CASSRGTSGGNEQFF

clone size: NA
CDR3 length: 12
D gene: NA
J gene: TRBJ1-5
V gene: TRBV7-2
CDR3 DNA: TGTGCCAGCAGCGTCAATAATCAGCCCCAGCATTTT
CDR3 protein: CASSVNNQPQHF

clone size: few
CDR3 length: 14
D gene: NA
J gene: TRBJ2-3
V gene: TRBV7-2
CDR3 DNA: TGTGCCAGCACCCTCACGCGGTTGCCAGATACGCAGTATTTT
CDR3 protein: CASTLTRLPDTQYF

clone size: few
CDR3 length: 16
D gene: TRBD1
J gene: TRBJ2-3
V gene: TRBV5-1
CDR3 DNA: TGCGCCAGCAGCGCACCCCAAGGACAGGGGGCAGATACGCAGTATTTT
CDR3 protein: CASSAPQGQGADTQYF

clone size: few
CDR3 length: 12
D gene: NA
J gene: TRBJ1-1
V gene: TRBV5-4
CDR3 DNA: TGTGCCACCGCGGACAGGAACACTGAAGCTTTCTTT
CDR3 protein: CATADRNTEAFF

clone size: NA
CDR3 length: 14
D gene: TRBD2
J gene: TRBJ2-1
V gene: TRBV20-1
CDR3 DNA: TGCAGTGCTAGGGGGAGGGTATCCTTTAATGAGCAGTTCTTC
CDR3 protein: CSARGRVSFNEQFF

clone size: many
CDR3 length: 16
D gene: NA
J gene: TRBJ1-5
V gene: TRBV24-1
CDR3 DNA: TGTGCCACCAGTGACCATCGACGGGGGGACAATCAGCCCCAGCATTTT
CDR3 protein: CATSDHRRGDNQPQHF

clone size: many
CDR3 length: 16
D gene: NA
J gene: TRBJ2-3
V gene: TRBV3-1
CDR3 DNA: TGTGCCAGCAGCCAAGATCCGACAGCGTCCCCAGATACGCAGTATTTT
CDR3 protein: CASSQDPTASPDTQYF

clone size: few
CDR3 length: 17
D gene: TRBD1
J gene: TRBJ1-3
V gene: TRBV4-2
CDR3 DNA: TGTGCCAGCAGCTTCCGGGACAGGGGCCAATCTGGAAACACCATATATTTT
CDR3 protein: CASSFRDRGQSGNTIYF

clone size: many
CDR3 length: 14
D gene: TRBD1
J gene: TRBJ1-6
V gene: TRBV12-3/TRBV12-4
CDR3 DNA: TGTGCCAGCAGTTTAGACAGGACAGGTTCACCCCTCCACTTT
CDR3 protein: CASSLDRTGSPLHF

clone size: NA
CDR3 length: 14
D gene: TRBD1
J gene: TRBJ2-1
V gene: TRBV20-1
CDR3 DNA: TGCAGTGCTTTCGCCGGACAGGGAGACAGTGGGCAGTTCTTC
CDR3 protein: CSAFAGQGDSGQFF

clone size: many
CDR3 length: 14
D gene: TRBD1
J gene: TRBJ2-7
V gene: TRBV12-3/TRBV12-4
CDR3 DNA: TGTGCCAGCAGGTCGGCAGGGGGAACCTACGAGCAGTACTTC
CDR3 protein: CASRSAGGTYEQYF

clone size: many
CDR3 length: 14
D gene: TRBD1
J gene: TRBJ1-2
V gene: TRBV3-1
CDR3 DNA: TGTGCCAGCAGCCCCCGGGACAGGGCCTATGGCTACACCTTC
CDR3 protein: CASSPRDRAYGYTF

clone size: NA
CDR3 length: 12
D gene: TRBD1
J gene: TRBJ1-2
V gene: TRBV29-1
CDR3 DNA: TGCAGCGCCCTAGGACAGGGGGATGGCTACACCTTC
CDR3 protein: CSALGQGDGYTF

clone size: NA
CDR3 length: 15
D gene: NA
J gene: TRBJ1-2
V gene: TRBV4-2
CDR3 DNA: TGTGCCAGCAGCCAAGATGGAAAAGGAAACTATGGCTACACCTTC
CDR3 protein: CASSQDGKGNYGYTF